The present TCR beta chain was sequenced within a study of CD8 T cells in Susac syndrome. The table lists this clonotype with a few counts. Sequencing of TCR beta was performed on blood CD8+ and CD4+ T cells. The multiple sclerosis controls were treatment-naive patients affected by stable or active relapsing-remitting disease. The authors negatively isolated CD8+ and CD4+ T cells and FACS-enriched TEMRA cells. The CDR3 contains 10 residues. Germline lookup yields CDR1 SNHLY and CDR2 FYNNEI. Trimming took 9 bases from V and 7 from J, leaving 7 bases between them. Random hexamers were used to reverse transcribe an amount of roughly 0.5 to 1 ug RNA. TCR beta CDR3 was amplified by immunoSEQ multiplex PCR. This amplification extended across 54 Vbeta and 13 Jbeta segments. TCRdb reprocessed the immunoSEQ multiplex PCR reads with MiXCR, giving one entry per CDR3 protein. The data show fewer than 200,000 distinct CDR3 sequences, approximately 95% seen once.

This chain links TRBV2 with TRBJ1-5, with unresolved D. The specimen was CD8+ T cells from PBMCs. The sequence was obtained from a human donor with multiple sclerosis. CDR3 loop: CASGGQPQHF. CDR3 sequence (DNA): TGTGCCAGTGGCGGACAGCCCCAGCATTTT.